These T cell receptor beta chains were read from a single sample in a study of CD8 T cells in ankylosing spondylitis. Via MiXCR, TCRdb re-called the 5' RACE reads, giving one row per CDR3 protein. The table lists fewer than 550,000 distinct CDR3 sequences, about 5.7% of them singletons. The sample comprised blood, either unsorted or a sorted T cell fraction (not recorded which). The receptors come from a male donor with ankylosing spondylitis. Both conserved end residues are part of each CDR3. The order of the fields is J gene, clone size, V gene, D gene, CDR3 DNA, CDR3 protein. The D gene is left open where the match is weak. The size entry is marked missing in some rows and otherwise reads once, few, many or a size class.

j_call: TRBJ1-5
clone_size: many
v_call: TRBV6-1
d_call: .
cdr3_nt: TGTGCCAGCAGTGAAGGTGGGATCAAGCCCCAGCATTTT
cdr3_aa: CASSEGGIKPQHF

j_call: TRBJ2-1
clone_size: many
v_call: TRBV24-1
d_call: TRBD2
cdr3_nt: TGTGCCACCAGTAAGACTAGCGGGAGTTGGAATGAGCAGTTCTTC
cdr3_aa: CATSKTSGSWNEQFF

j_call: TRBJ1-5
clone_size: many
v_call: TRBV7-2
d_call: .
cdr3_nt: TGTGCCAGCAGCTTCGGTGATCAGCCCCAGCATTTT
cdr3_aa: CASSFGDQPQHF

j_call: TRBJ2-1
clone_size: many
v_call: TRBV24-1
d_call: TRBD2
cdr3_nt: TGTGCCACCAGTGATTTTCCCGGGACTAGCGGGGGGCCCAAGAACAATGAGCAGTTCTTC
cdr3_aa: CATSDFPGTSGGPKNNEQFF

j_call: TRBJ2-5
clone_size: .
v_call: TRBV5-1
d_call: .
cdr3_nt: TGCGCCAGCAGCTTGGTACCTCGTCCCCAAGAGACCCAGTACTTC
cdr3_aa: CASSLVPRPQETQYF

j_call: TRBJ2-3
clone_size: many
v_call: TRBV4-3
d_call: .
cdr3_nt: TGCGCCAGCAGCCAAGAGGTGTTCGATACGCAGTATTTT
cdr3_aa: CASSQEVFDTQYF

j_call: TRBJ2-3
clone_size: few
v_call: TRBV12-3/TRBV12-4
d_call: .
cdr3_nt: TGTGCCAGCAGTTTCGTGAACACAGATACGCAGTATTTT
cdr3_aa: CASSFVNTDTQYF

j_call: TRBJ2-5
clone_size: many
v_call: TRBV28
d_call: TRBD1
cdr3_nt: TGTGCCAGCGGCCTGGGACAGGGAAGGCAAGAGACCCAGTACTTC
cdr3_aa: CASGLGQGRQETQYF

j_call: TRBJ2-5
clone_size: .
v_call: TRBV5-8
d_call: .
cdr3_nt: TGTGCCAGCAGGATGGGGCAGAACCAAGAGACCCAGTACTTC
cdr3_aa: CASRMGQNQETQYF

j_call: TRBJ2-7
clone_size: many
v_call: TRBV6-1
d_call: TRBD2
cdr3_nt: TGTGCCAGCAGGGCGGGACTAGCAGGATACGAGCAGTACTTC
cdr3_aa: CASRAGLAGYEQYF

j_call: TRBJ1-5
clone_size: many
v_call: TRBV7-2
d_call: .
cdr3_nt: TGTGCCAGCAGCTCTAAACAGGGTCAGCCCCAGCATTTT
cdr3_aa: CASSSKQGQPQHF

j_call: TRBJ2-1
clone_size: .
v_call: TRBV4-1
d_call: TRBD2
cdr3_nt: TGCGCCAGCAGCCAAGATTTATTTGGCTCTAGCGGGGGAGGCGGAACCAATGAGCAGTTCTTC
cdr3_aa: CASSQDLFGSSGGGGTNEQFF

j_call: TRBJ2-1
clone_size: many
v_call: TRBV11-2
d_call: .
cdr3_nt: TGTGCCAGCATCTACAGCCGCGCCCTTACAAATGAGCAGTTCTTC
cdr3_aa: CASIYSRALTNEQFF

j_call: TRBJ1-2
clone_size: .
v_call: TRBV7-2
d_call: TRBD1
cdr3_nt: TGTGCCAGCAGTCACAGGGGTAACTCTTATGGCTACACCTTC
cdr3_aa: CASSHRGNSYGYTF

j_call: TRBJ2-2
clone_size: many
v_call: TRBV12-3/TRBV12-4
d_call: TRBD1
cdr3_nt: TGTGCCAGCAGTTTAGGACAGGGGGCGGCCGGGGAGCTGTTTTTT
cdr3_aa: CASSLGQGAAGELFF

j_call: TRBJ1-1
clone_size: once
v_call: TRBV4-3
d_call: .
cdr3_nt: TGCGCCAGCAGCCAACAACACGAGGCCACTGAAGCTTTCTTT
cdr3_aa: CASSQQHEATEAFF

j_call: TRBJ2-4
clone_size: few
v_call: TRBV4-2
d_call: TRBD1
cdr3_nt: TGTGCCAGCAGCCAAGGGGACAGGGACTTCTTAGCCAAAAACATTCAGTACTTC
cdr3_aa: CASSQGDRDFLAKNIQYF

j_call: TRBJ2-3
clone_size: many
v_call: TRBV12-3/TRBV12-4
d_call: .
cdr3_nt: TGTGCCAGCAGTTTCTCGGGGGTGATAGATACGCAGTATTTT
cdr3_aa: CASSFSGVIDTQYF

j_call: TRBJ2-7
clone_size: many
v_call: TRBV20-1
d_call: TRBD2
cdr3_nt: TGCAGTGCCCGAGCTGGCGGGAGGGCTTACGAGCAGTACTTC
cdr3_aa: CSARAGGRAYEQYF

j_call: TRBJ1-5
clone_size: .
v_call: TRBV7-8
d_call: .
cdr3_nt: TGTGCCAGCAGCCCAATCAGGGCCGGGCAGCCCCAGCATTTT
cdr3_aa: CASSPIRAGQPQHF

j_call: TRBJ1-6
clone_size: many
v_call: TRBV16
d_call: TRBD1
cdr3_nt: TGTGCCAGCAGCCGCACAGGGGGCGCATCCTATAATTCACCCCTCCACTTT
cdr3_aa: CASSRTGGASYNSPLHF

j_call: TRBJ2-1
clone_size: many
v_call: TRBV29-1
d_call: TRBD2
cdr3_nt: TGCAGCGTTGAGTTGGCTAGCGGGCGTAGGAGAAATGAGCAGTTCTTC
cdr3_aa: CSVELASGRRRNEQFF

j_call: TRBJ2-3
clone_size: many
v_call: TRBV20-1
d_call: .
cdr3_nt: TGCAGTGCCCTGGACCAGGCGGCAGATACGCAGTATTTT
cdr3_aa: CSALDQAADTQYF

j_call: TRBJ2-7
clone_size: .
v_call: TRBV6-7
d_call: .
cdr3_nt: TGTGCTAGAGATTTACGGGGGGCTGATGGGAACGAGCAGTACTTC
cdr3_aa: CARDLRGADGNEQYF

j_call: TRBJ2-3
clone_size: many
v_call: TRBV7-8
d_call: .
cdr3_nt: TGTGCCAGCAGCGCCTACAGGGAGAGAGATACGCAGTATTTT
cdr3_aa: CASSAYRERDTQYF

j_call: TRBJ2-7
clone_size: many
v_call: TRBV20-1
d_call: .
cdr3_nt: TGCAGTGCTAGCCCGCAGGGGCAAGGGGAGCAGTACTTC
cdr3_aa: CSASPQGQGEQYF

j_call: TRBJ1-5
clone_size: many
v_call: TRBV28
d_call: TRBD1
cdr3_nt: TGTGCCAGCATTCAGGACAGGGGGCAGGGTCAGCCCCAGCATTTT
cdr3_aa: CASIQDRGQGQPQHF

j_call: TRBJ1-5
clone_size: many
v_call: TRBV6-1
d_call: TRBD1
cdr3_nt: TGTGCCTGCCGACAGGGGCCTCTTAGCAATCAGCCCCAGCATTTT
cdr3_aa: CACRQGPLSNQPQHF

j_call: TRBJ2-5
clone_size: many
v_call: TRBV5-1
d_call: TRBD2
cdr3_nt: TGCGCCAGCAGCTACCCGACTAGCGGGATAGGAGAGACCCAGTACTTC
cdr3_aa: CASSYPTSGIGETQYF

j_call: TRBJ2-3
clone_size: few
v_call: TRBV6-5
d_call: .
cdr3_nt: TGTGCCAGCAGTTACAGGCGGACCAGCACAGATACGCAGTATTTT
cdr3_aa: CASSYRRTSTDTQYF

j_call: TRBJ2-7
clone_size: many
v_call: TRBV18
d_call: .
cdr3_nt: TGTGCCAGCTCACCGGGGACCCACGAGCAGTACTTC
cdr3_aa: CASSPGTHEQYF

j_call: TRBJ2-2
clone_size: many
v_call: TRBV4-2
d_call: .
cdr3_nt: TGTGCCAGCAGCCATTCTGGAAAGGGGTCTTATATGGCCGGGGAGCTGTTTTTT
cdr3_aa: CASSHSGKGSYMAGELFF

j_call: TRBJ1-4
clone_size: many
v_call: TRBV5-5
d_call: .
cdr3_nt: TGTGCCAGCAGCTTCCCCGCGGGGGCGGTTTGGGATGTGGAAAAACTGTTTTTT
cdr3_aa: CASSFPAGAVWDVEKLFF

j_call: TRBJ2-7
clone_size: many
v_call: TRBV29-1
d_call: .
cdr3_nt: TGCAGCGTTGAGAGCAGAGGGTCCTACGAGCAGTACTTC
cdr3_aa: CSVESRGSYEQYF

j_call: TRBJ1-2
clone_size: many
v_call: TRBV6-1
d_call: .
cdr3_nt: TGTGCCAGCAGTGTACCCAGGGGTATCTATGGCTACACCTTC
cdr3_aa: CASSVPRGIYGYTF

j_call: TRBJ1-3
clone_size: many
v_call: TRBV12-3/TRBV12-4
d_call: .
cdr3_nt: TGTGCCAGCGACTTAGCTGGAAACACCATATATTTT
cdr3_aa: CASDLAGNTIYF

j_call: TRBJ2-7
clone_size: few
v_call: TRBV3-1
d_call: .
cdr3_nt: TGTGCCAGCAGCGAAGACATCGCACCTCAGTACTTC
cdr3_aa: CASSEDIAPQYF

j_call: TRBJ2-3
clone_size: few
v_call: TRBV6-2/TRBV6-3
d_call: .
cdr3_nt: TGTGCCAGCAGTTACGGCCGACTCGCAGATACGCAGTATTTT
cdr3_aa: CASSYGRLADTQYF

j_call: TRBJ1-5
clone_size: many
v_call: TRBV20-1
d_call: .
cdr3_nt: TGCAGTGCGGGGGTCCCTTACAAGGCACAGCCCCAGCATTTT
cdr3_aa: CSAGVPYKAQPQHF

j_call: TRBJ2-2
clone_size: many
v_call: TRBV29-1
d_call: .
cdr3_nt: TGCAGCGTTCGGAGGCCTGGCGGCGCGAACACCGGGGAGCTGTTTTTT
cdr3_aa: CSVRRPGGANTGELFF

j_call: TRBJ2-6
clone_size: .
v_call: TRBV15
d_call: .
cdr3_nt: TGTGCCACCAGCAGAGATCTTACGGCCGAAATCAACGTCCTGACTTTC
cdr3_aa: CATSRDLTAEINVLTF

j_call: TRBJ2-3
clone_size: many
v_call: TRBV5-1
d_call: TRBD1
cdr3_nt: TGCGCCAGCATGTCAGGGGGAGAGGGCGCAGATACGCAGTATTTT
cdr3_aa: CASMSGGEGADTQYF

j_call: TRBJ1-2
clone_size: many
v_call: TRBV4-1
d_call: .
cdr3_nt: TGCGCCAGCAGACCACACTACGGCAACTATGGCTACACCTTC
cdr3_aa: CASRPHYGNYGYTF

j_call: TRBJ2-5
clone_size: many
v_call: TRBV11-2
d_call: .
cdr3_nt: TGTGCCAGCAGTGCTAGCCCAGAGACCCAGTACTTC
cdr3_aa: CASSASPETQYF

j_call: TRBJ2-5
clone_size: many
v_call: TRBV20-1
d_call: .
cdr3_nt: TGCAGTGCTCCTCCCGGCCCATATCGGACCCAGTACTTC
cdr3_aa: CSAPPGPYRTQYF

j_call: TRBJ2-5
clone_size: many
v_call: TRBV9
d_call: .
cdr3_nt: TGTGCCAGCAGCGTGAGCGGAGAAACCCAGTACTTC
cdr3_aa: CASSVSGETQYF

j_call: TRBJ1-1
clone_size: many
v_call: TRBV12-3/TRBV12-4
d_call: .
cdr3_nt: TGTGCCAGCAGTTTGGCCCGTCACTTAACCCCTTCTGAAGCTTTCTTT
cdr3_aa: CASSLARHLTPSEAFF

j_call: TRBJ1-2
clone_size: many
v_call: TRBV5-1
d_call: .
cdr3_nt: TGCGCCAGCAGCCACTACCGGACGGGTGGAGGAGGCTACACCTTC
cdr3_aa: CASSHYRTGGGGYTF

j_call: TRBJ1-1
clone_size: many
v_call: TRBV20-1
d_call: .
cdr3_nt: TGCAGTGCAAACCGGGACCAGAACACTGAAGCTTTCTTT
cdr3_aa: CSANRDQNTEAFF

j_call: TRBJ1-3
clone_size: many
v_call: TRBV7-9
d_call: .
cdr3_nt: TGTGCCAGCAGCTTAGCCAACAGAAACACCATATATTTT
cdr3_aa: CASSLANRNTIYF

j_call: TRBJ2-1
clone_size: .
v_call: TRBV30
d_call: .
cdr3_nt: TGTGCCTGGAGTTCGGGGCGGAGCAACTACAATGAGCAGTTCTTC
cdr3_aa: CAWSSGRSNYNEQFF

j_call: TRBJ2-4
clone_size: .
v_call: TRBV7-9
d_call: TRBD2
cdr3_nt: TGTGCCAGCAGCCCCACTAGCGCACTAGCCAAAAACATTCAGTACTTC
cdr3_aa: CASSPTSALAKNIQYF

j_call: TRBJ2-2
clone_size: many
v_call: TRBV7-2
d_call: .
cdr3_nt: TGTGCCAGCAGCTTGAACAGGATGTCCTCGAACACCGGGGAGCTGTTTTTT
cdr3_aa: CASSLNRMSSNTGELFF

j_call: TRBJ1-5
clone_size: .
v_call: TRBV16
d_call: .
cdr3_nt: TGTGCCAGCAGTTCAGGCCCGGGGGAAAATCAGCCCCAGCATTTT
cdr3_aa: CASSSGPGENQPQHF

j_call: TRBJ1-6
clone_size: .
v_call: TRBV10-3
d_call: TRBD1
cdr3_nt: TGTGCCATCAGAACCGGGACAGGGGGCCGGTCACCCCTCCACTTT
cdr3_aa: CAIRTGTGGRSPLHF

j_call: TRBJ1-1
clone_size: many
v_call: TRBV4-3
d_call: .
cdr3_nt: TGCGCCAGCAGCCAAGAGTGGGAGAACACTGAAGCTTTCTTT
cdr3_aa: CASSQEWENTEAFF

j_call: TRBJ1-1
clone_size: many
v_call: TRBV29-1
d_call: .
cdr3_nt: TGCAGCGTTGGAGTAATCAGGGAAGCTTTCTTT
cdr3_aa: CSVGVIREAFF

j_call: TRBJ1-5
clone_size: many
v_call: TRBV6-2/TRBV6-3
d_call: .
cdr3_nt: TGTGCCAGTGGTCCGGGGTTGAAGCCCCAGCATTTT
cdr3_aa: CASGPGLKPQHF

j_call: TRBJ2-3
clone_size: many
v_call: TRBV7-2
d_call: .
cdr3_nt: TGTGCCAGCAGCTTAAAAACAGGCACAGATACGCAGTATTTT
cdr3_aa: CASSLKTGTDTQYF